Listed here are 21 T cell receptor beta chains from one sample, sequenced in a study of CD8+ T cells in alopecia areata. The treatment: oral pan-JAK inhibitor, 5-10 mg twice daily. In each case, RNA was isolated and then reverse transcribed into cDNA as the sequencing template. This table comes from immunoSEQ multiplex PCR, and its TCRdb copy is limited to in-frame clones, with some not included. Of some 80,000 clones in the sample, about 71% were seen once. The material sequenced was CD8+ T cells sorted from blood, taken at week 24, from a patient treated with tofacitinib. These receptors were taken from a human donor with alopecia areata.

DNA of the CDR3: TGTGCTAGTGCCCAGGAGTCTCGCTCCTACGAGCAGTACTTC. It is translated as CASAQESRSYEQYF. V gene TRBV12-5 combines with J gene TRBJ2-7; D not resolved. The CDR3 covers 14 residues. Trimming removed 7 bases at V and 0 bases at J, with 13 bases between. Germline CDR1 LGHNT, CDR2 FRNRAP.

The V call is TRBV30, the J call TRBJ1-5; D is ambiguous. The V and J ends lost 2 bases and 4 bases respectively, with 9 bases between them. This CDR3 has 13 residues. Germline assignment: CDR1 GTSNPN and CDR2 SVGIG (reference sequence). CDR3 residues: CAWSPSGNQPQHF. The CDR3 DNA is TGTGCCTGGAGTCCAAGTGGTAATCAGCCCCAGCATTTT.

J is TRBJ2-7 and V is TRBV14, with 9 bases identical to TRBD2. This CDR3 spans 15 amino acids. Germline values: CDR1 SGHDN, CDR2 FVKESK. The junction had 8 bases not matched to a gene; V was cut back by 4 bases and J by 4 bases. CDR3 in amino acids: CASSRGTSLNYEQYF. The CDR3 DNA sequence: TGTGCCAGCAGCCGAGGGACTAGCTTAAATTACGAGCAGTACTTC.

This clone was seen more than once but under ten times. This chain joins TRBV29-1 and TRBJ2-1; the match to TRBD1 covers 11 bases. The V segment lost 6 bases and the J segment 8 bases; nucleotides outside the gene matches: 6. Germline V gene lookup returns CDR1 SQVTM and CDR2 ANQGSEA. The CDR3 runs 13 residues. The CDR3 sequence is CSVGTGGVDEQFF. The CDR3 bases are TGCAGCGTCGGGACAGGGGGTGTGGATGAGCAGTTCTTC.

The CDR3 nucleotides are TGCGCCAGCAGCCCGGCACAGGGAACCCGAAACATTCAGTACTTC. This translates into CASSPAQGTRNIQYF. This rearrangement joins TRBV5-1 to TRBJ2-4, with a weak D call TRBD1 (6 bases). The V gene's germline CDR1 is SGHRS and CDR2 YFSETQ. Trimming took off 4 bases at V and 6 bases at J, with 17 bases between the two ends. The CDR3 length is 15 residues.

This clone is medium-sized by share. Distinct nucleotide sequences in the sample also encode this CDR3. CDR3 DNA sequence: TGCGCCAGCAGCCAAGGACCAGGGGCCTTGAACACTGAAGCTTTCTTT. This sequence encodes CASSQGPGALNTEAFF. The J gene is TRBJ1-1, the V gene TRBV4-1, with D possibly being TRBD1 (6 bases). V was shortened by 1 base and J by 0 bases, with 12 bases between the two germline ends. Germline CDR1 MGHRA, CDR2 YSYEKL. The CDR3 extends over 16 amino acids.

V usage is TRBV23-1 and J usage is TRBJ2-3; 9 bases line up with TRBD2. TRBV23-1 is an ORF, with its function uncertain. The CDR3 spans 15 residues. V shed 6 bases, J shed 3 bases, and the junction held 7 bases outside the gene matches. The CDR3 here is CASSLSGRRTDTQYF. The CDR3 nucleotides are TGCGCCAGCAGCTTAAGCGGGAGGAGAACAGATACGCAGTATTTT.

The V and J genes are TRBV10-3 and TRBJ2-5; possibly TRBD2 for D (6 bases). This CDR3 has 12 residues. Trimming left V 3 bases short and J 4 bases short, with 6 bases between. Germline V gene data show CDR1 as ENHRY and CDR2 as SYGVKD. The DNA of the CDR3 is TGTGCCATCAGTGACGGGGGAGAGACCCAGTACTTC. The encoded protein is CAISDGGETQYF.

The CDR3 sequence is CASSQHPPGPGKLFF. The CDR3 bases are TGTGCCAGCAGCCAACACCCTCCCGGACCCGGAAAACTGTTTTTT. The V and J genes are TRBV4-2 and TRBJ1-4, with D unclear. CDR1 is LGHNA, CDR2 YNFKEQ, per germline. The CDR3 length is 15 residues. V was shortened by 2 bases and J by 10 bases, with 17 bases between the two germline ends.

The chain uses TRBV13 and TRBJ2-1; TRBD2 is a possible D gene (6 bases). The V gene's germline CDR1 is PRHDT and CDR2 FYEKMQ (reference sequence). The CDR3 spans 16 residues. Trimming pared 2 bases from V and 7 bases from J, leaving 18 bases between. For the CDR3, the DNA is TGTGCCAGCAGCTTATTGTCATCGGGACTTCGAAATGAGCAGTTCTTC. Translated: CASSLLSSGLRNEQFF.

J is TRBJ2-1 and V is TRBV29-1, with D perhaps matching TRBD2 (6 bases). CDR3 length equals 12 residues. CDR1 is SQVTM and CDR2 is ANQGSEA in the germline V gene. V dropped 6 bases and J dropped 7 bases, with 13 bases sitting between them. CDR3 sequence (DNA): TGCAGCGTGAGTCCGGGAGAGAATGAGCAGTTCTTC. Protein sequence: CSVSPGENEQFF.

V usage is TRBV7-9 and J usage is TRBJ1-3; unclear D gene. The V and J ends lost 2 bases and 1 base respectively, with 9 bases between them. The CDR3 extends over 15 amino acids. Germline CDR1 and CDR2: SEHNR and FQNEAQ (reference sequence). DNA of the CDR3: TGTGCCAGCAGCTTATCCCGGGAATCTGGAAACACCATATATTTT. Encoded protein: CASSLSRESGNTIYF.

The rearrangement joins TRBV4-2 to TRBJ1-1; perhaps TRBD1 as D (5 bases). This CDR3 is built from 15 residues. Trimming took 3 bases from V and 0 from J, leaving 11 bases between them. Germline lookup yields CDR1 LGHNA and CDR2 YNFKEQ. In DNA, the CDR3 is TGTGCCAGCAGCCAGACCCAGGGATTGAACACTGAAGCTTTCTTT. Translating it yields CASSQTQGLNTEAFF.

V usage is TRBV12-5 and J usage is TRBJ1-1; possible D gene TRBD1, 5 bases. CDR3 size: 16 residues. Between the trimmed V and J ends, which lost 3 bases and 3 bases, there was a span of 17 bases. CDR1 is LGHNT, CDR2 FRNRAP, per germline. In DNA form, the CDR3 reads TGTGCTAGTGGTTTTGGTCGGGGGAGAGGGGACACTGAAGCTTTCTTT. This sequence encodes CASGFGRGRGDTEAFF. Supplemented by reference TRBV12-5 and TRBJ1-1, the full variable domain reads DARVTQTPRHKVTEMGQEVTMRCQPILGHNTVFWYRQTMMQGLELLAYFRNRAPLDDSGMPKDRFSAEMPDATLATLKIQPSEPRDSAVYFCASGFGRGRGDTEAFFGQGTRLTVV.

This chain uses TRBV7-9 with TRBJ2-3; D uncertain. The ends were cut back, 4 bases at V and 1 base at J, with 24 bases in the middle. This CDR3 comprises 19 residues. Looked up from germline, CDR1 is SEHNR and CDR2 is FQNEAQ (reference sequence). The CDR3, as DNA: TGTGCCAGCAGCTCACCCTTCTCTGGGTTTGGTGAGGGCACAGATACGCAGTATTTT. Amino acids: CASSSPFSGFGEGTDTQYF. The full variable domain, completed using reference TRBV7-9 and TRBJ2-3, is DTGVSQNPRHKITKRGQNVTFRCDPISEHNRLYWYRQTLGQGPEFLTYFQNEAQLEKSRLLSDRFSAERPKGSFSTLEIQRTEQGDSAMYLCASSSPFSGFGEGTDTQYFGPGTRLTVL.

This clone was seen a handful of times. The gene calls are TRBV4-2 and TRBJ2-5; maybe TRBD2 (5 bases). The germline V gene has CDR1 LGHNA and CDR2 YNFKEQ. This CDR3 is built from 14 residues. V lost 4 bases and J lost 4, with 13 bases in between. The CDR3, as DNA: TGTGCCAGCAGCCCACCTGGACTCGGAGAGACCCAGTACTTC. Translated, it gives CASSPPGLGETQYF.

The rearrangement uses TRBV7-9 and TRBJ2-5; D assignment may be TRBD1 or TRBD2 (5 bases each). Looked up from germline, CDR1 is SEHNR and CDR2 is FQNEAQ (reference sequence). This CDR3 comprises 16 residues. Trimming stripped 3 bases from V and 4 bases from J, with 18 bases between. The CDR3 reads CASSLLRDLRGETQYF. The CDR3 region has the DNA TGTGCCAGCAGCTTGTTAAGGGACCTCAGAGGAGAGACCCAGTACTTC.

The genes are TRBV4-2 and TRBJ2-1; a weak D match, TRBD2 (6 bases). This CDR3 is 14 amino acids long. V was trimmed by 0 bases and J by 6 bases, leaving 9 bases between them. Germline CDR1 is LGHNA and CDR2 is YNFKEQ. CDR3 in amino acids: CASSQEGGPNEQFF. The CDR3 nucleotides read TGTGCCAGCAGCCAAGAGGGAGGCCCCAATGAGCAGTTCTTC.

CDR3 nucleotide sequence: TGCAGCGTTGAAGATAGGGGGACACCATACGAGCAGTACTTC. Its protein product is CSVEDRGTPYEQYF. The V gene is TRBV29-1, the J gene TRBJ2-7; maybe TRBD1 (6 bases). Per germline, CDR1 SQVTM and CDR2 ANQGSEA. The CDR3 covers 14 residues. V was shortened by 0 bases and J by 4 bases, with 13 bases between the two germline ends.

The sample holds a few counts of this clone. The rearrangement joins TRBV28 to TRBJ2-7, with 10 bases matching TRBD2. V gave up 4 bases and J gave up 1 base; unmatched junction bases: 16. The CDR3 totals 19 residues. The germline V gene has CDR1 MDHEN and CDR2 SYDVKM. The CDR3 is CASSSVVRASGRSSYEQYF. The CDR3 DNA reads as TGTGCCAGCAGTTCCGTTGTTCGGGCTAGCGGGAGAAGTTCCTACGAGCAGTACTTC.

This clone was seen only a few times. This rearrangement joins TRBV19 to TRBJ1-2; D gene uncertain. V lost 3 bases and J 5 bases, leaving 7 bases between the germline ends. Germline CDR1 LNHDA, CDR2 SQIVND (reference sequence). The length of the CDR3 is 12 residues. In DNA, the CDR3 is TGTGCCAGTAGTATGAGGGCTTATGGCTACACCTTC. It specifies CASSMRAYGYTF.